This T cell receptor beta chain is from a study of blood T cell repertoires in COVID-19. Trimming cost V 3 bases and J 2 bases; bases outside gene matches: 3. Looked up from germline, CDR1 is KGHDR and CDR2 is SFDVKD. CDR3 size: 16 residues. Methods used by the authors: Counts of nucleated cells, estimated from reference gene primer amplification, were obtained. TCRdb keeps only in-frame clones here, not all; method: immunoSEQ multiplex PCR. D and trimming come from the DNA, and the V and J calls and clone size come from that table. The sample records around 290,000 clones, approximately 91% being singletons. Enrolment of Seattle patients took place during active infection, and they were followed longitudinally. On this clone: The same CDR3 arises from other DNA sequences in this sample as well.

The J gene is TRBJ2-2, the V gene TRBV24-1; TRBD1 matches at 9 bases. Input material: peripheral blood. The source is a woman in her 30s with COVID-19, enrolled during active disease. The CDR3 DNA is TGTGCCACCAGTGATCCGGGACAGGGTAACACCGGGGAGCTGTTTTTT. Its translation: CATSDPGQGNTGELFF.